This T cell receptor beta chain appears in the sequencing data of a study of blood T cell repertoires in COVID-19 (dated by TCRdb to the early 2020s). Background on the whole study: The collaborator samples originated in the United States, Italy and Spain and spanned the acute and convalescent phases of COVID-19. The material from the prospective study consisted of cDNA or gDNA derived from T cells, B-cell-depleted T cells, or PBMCs. Subjects who had been exposed to COVID-19, were actively infected with it, or had recovered from it provided the deeply sampled blood TCRbeta repertoires that made up the dataset. A freely available public database, intended as a resource for researchers studying the immune response to SARS-CoV-2, is where the repertoires were released. The samples were drawn from the first 160 participants of the ongoing ImmuneRACE study and from under 1,500 subjects provided by 6 global collaborators. Nearly every sample came with metadata listing a de-identified subject ID, COVID-19 status, age in years and sex. Where available, HLA class I and class II types were obtained from metadata supplied by the sample provider rather than from assay-based typing.

Remarks on this clone: What antigen it recognizes has not been identified. The input lacks base qualities; no much larger clone sits a single base away.

CDR1 and CDR2 were assigned from the germline V gene as SGHAT and FQNNGV. Inclusive of the bounding cysteine and phenylalanine, the CDR3 is 19 residues long. Of the read, only the CDR3 DNA is kept; its 57 bases are in frame from base 1. Trimming takes 1 base from V and 1 base from J, and the germline ends sit 20 bases apart. Whole blood was collected in K2EDTA tubes by collaborating institutions according to the institutions' own protocols. For TCRbeta analysis, collaborator samples were shipped as frozen whole blood, as isolated PBMCs, or as DNA extracted from either sample type. The paper's findings and limits, for the study overall: How much clinical and demographic metadata was included differed by source and by participant, and the metadata was provided uncurated.

TCRbeta CDR3 regions were amplified from genomic DNA by means of the immunoSEQ Assay, a bias-controlled multiplex PCR. Per the original workflow: The number of nucleated cells in each sample was estimated from the amplification of reference gene primers within the assay. To quantify the absolute abundance of each unique TCRbeta CDR3 rearrangement, sequence reads were collapsed and filtered. For each sample, productive Simpson clonality was calculated by taking the square root of Simpson's diversity index across productive rearrangements. Held by TCRdb, this immuneACCESS table contains in-frame sequences only and omits some clones. Under half of the omission traces to an unresolved V gene where checked; the cause of the rest is unknown. The DNA gave D and trimming, while V, J and clone size come from that table. For this sample there are fewer than 300,000 clones; under 90% appear just once. The top ten constitute 3.1% of the sample.

The V and J genes are TRBV11-2 and TRBJ1-5; TRBD1 is perhaps the D gene, given 5 matching bases. Material: peripheral blood. This clonotype was sampled from a woman under 30 with acute or convalescent COVID-19. CDR3 protein: CASSLGPPDGHLSNQPQHF. Here is the DNA: TGTGCCAGCAGCTTAGGGCCTCCGGACGGACACCTAAGCAATCAGCCCCAGCATTTT.